Listed here is a single T cell receptor beta chain. Its specificity is unknown. The entry originates in a study of cytomegalovirus exposure and HLA in healthy donors. Researchers ran the PCR with 60 Vbeta and 13 Jbeta primers. Sequencing used immunoSEQ multiplex PCR; TCRdb keeps in-frame clones, though not all of them. The sample has 50,000 to 60,000 clones; the top ten hold approximately 4.3%. Study-level points and caveats: The records held CMV serostatus as the only immune exposure information. Roughly uniform sequencing depth across donors was assumed, possibly incorrectly. A later analysis reportedly found fewer N-insertions in an Asian-associated ancestry cluster than the approximately 700-donor mean. Many donors shared some public TCRs, even though most TCR sequences were rare.

Germline lookup yields CDR1 DFQATT and CDR2 SNEGSKA (reference sequence). The CDR3 spans 11 residues. The V gene lost 1 base and the J gene lost 5 bases, with 5 bases spanning the gap. The sequence derives from a male donor in good health and CMV-seronegative. This sequence joins TRBV20-1 and TRBJ1-2; D gene ambiguous. Specimen: PBMCs. The chain's CDR3 is CSARVYYGYTF. The CDR3 nucleotides read TGCAGTGCTAGAGTGTATTATGGCTACACCTTC.